What follows are 27 T cell receptor beta chains derived from one specimen sequenced in a study of blood T cells in healthy people across ages. Next came a second PCR, run for about 7 to 11 cycles, which used a sample-barcoded 5' primer along with a J-beta primer mix. TCRdb recomputed calls from the 5' RACE reads with MiXCR, one row per CDR3 protein. The sample consists of about 1.7 million distinct CDR3 sequences, 28% of them appearing once. Sequenced material: blood. The receptors stem from a woman aged 25 to 45 in good health.

J is TRBJ1-5 and V is TRBV30; D is perhaps TRBD1 (5 bases). The germline V gene encodes CDR1 GTSNPN and CDR2 SVGIG (reference sequence). This CDR3 is 13 amino acids long. V lost 2 bases to trimming and J lost 6 bases, with 11 bases between them. The DNA of the CDR3 is TGTGCCTGGAGTACTGAGGGGTCTCAGCCCCAGCATTTT. Amino acids: CAWSTEGSQPQHF.

A few counts support this clonotype. The CDR3 DNA is TGTGCCAGCAACGGCTTTACAGGATTTGGAAGCAATCAGCCCCAGCATTTT. Encoded protein: CASNGFTGFGSNQPQHF. V gene TRBV5-8 combines with J gene TRBJ1-5, with D maybe TRBD1 (5 bases). This CDR3 is built from 17 residues. Between the trimmed V and J ends, which lost 6 bases and 1 base, there was a span of 20 bases. CDR1 and CDR2 from the germline V gene are SGHTS and YDEGEE.

This chain joins TRBV20-1 and TRBJ2-3; D gene ambiguous. This CDR3 contains 15 residues. V lost 6 bases, J lost 6 bases, and 22 bases lay in between. Looked up from germline, CDR1 is DFQATT and CDR2 is SNEGSKA (reference sequence). DNA of the CDR3: TGCAGTGCCCCGCCGGCGGCCTCCACGAGGGATACGCAGTATTTT. It translates to CSAPPAASTRDTQYF.

The chain uses TRBV6-2 or TRBV6-3 and TRBJ2-7, with D tentatively TRBD2 (5 bases). Germline V lookup: CDR1 MNHEY, CDR2 SVGEGT. V lost 7 bases and J 3 bases, leaving 13 bases between the germline ends. CDR3 length: 13 amino acids. The CDR3 region is CASINPAGYEQYF. CDR3 coding DNA: TGTGCCAGCATCAACCCGGCGGGCTACGAGCAGTACTTC.

This clonotype was detected a few times. The CDR3 DNA reads TGCGCCAGTTACACCGGGACAGAGCTTTATGGCTACACCTTC. It specifies CASYTGTELYGYTF. The V and J genes are TRBV5-1 and TRBJ1-2; 7 bases map to TRBD1. V was pared by 8 bases and J by 5 bases, with 12 bases of the junction left unmatched. The CDR3 consists of 14 residues. Germline V lookup: CDR1 SGHRS, CDR2 YFSETQ.

This clonotype was detected only a few times. The J gene is TRBJ2-1, the V gene TRBV7-9; a possible D gene is TRBD2 (6 bases). The CDR3 spans 13 residues. The V end lost 5 bases, the J end lost 7 bases, and 12 bases lay between the germline ends. Per germline, CDR1 SEHNR and CDR2 FQNEAQ (reference sequence). The CDR3 bases are TGTGCCAGCAGCATCCGGGGGAGGAATGAGCAGTTCTTC. Encoded protein: CASSIRGRNEQFF.

The chain combines TRBV7-9 with TRBJ2-5; no firm D call. The closer fit of TRBJ2-7 to the DNA end suggests the J call may be wrong. The CDR3 loop spans 14 amino acids. Germline V gene data show CDR1 as SEHNR and CDR2 as FQNEAQ (reference sequence). CDR3 bases: TGTGCCAGCAGCACCCGGCCACCAACCACCGAGCAGTACTTC. It yields the protein CASSTRPPTTEQYF.

This chain links TRBV5-1 with TRBJ1-5; TRBD1 matches 8 bases. V dropped 0 bases and J dropped 1; count of bases not matched to a gene: 3. This CDR3 has 16 amino acids. Germline CDR1 SGHRS, CDR2 YFSETQ. DNA for the CDR3: TGCGCCAGCAGCTTGGGTGGGACAGGCAGCAATCAGCCCCAGCATTTT. It yields the protein CASSLGGTGSNQPQHF.

This clonotype was observed a few times. The chain has TRBV7-2 and TRBJ2-5; D uncertain. The germline CDR1 and CDR2 sequences are SGHTA and FQGNSA. The CDR3 loop spans 14 amino acids. Trimming pared 2 bases from V and 5 bases from J, leaving 12 bases between. Written as DNA, the CDR3 is TGTGCCAGCAGCTTATCGTCAGGCAGGGAGACCCAGTACTTC. This codes for CASSLSSGRETQYF.

This clonotype was observed a few times. For the CDR3, the DNA is TGCAGTGCTAGAAGGCTAGCGGGGGGCGGCGAGCAGTTCTTC. It codes for CSARRLAGGGEQFF. V and J are TRBV20-1 and TRBJ2-1; 11 nucleotides agree with TRBD2. CDR3 length: 14 residues. The J segment lost 10 bases and the V segment lost 2 bases, leaving 7 bases of the junction unmatched. Germline V gene lookup returns CDR1 DFQATT and CDR2 SNEGSKA (reference sequence).

The J gene is TRBJ2-5, the V gene TRBV28, with 12 bases matching TRBD2. Germline assignment: CDR1 MDHEN and CDR2 SYDVKM. With 6 bases clipped from V and 3 bases from J, the junction kept 8 bases outside the gene matches. This CDR3 comprises 16 residues. CDR3 nucleotides: TGTGCCAGCAGCCCTAGCGGGAGGGTCGGGGAAGAGACCCAGTACTTC. Amino acid sequence: CASSPSGRVGEETQYF. The entire variable domain, with the rest obtained from reference TRBV28 and TRBJ2-5, is as follows: DVKVTQSSRYLVKRTGEKVFLECVQDMDHENMFWYRQDPGLGLRLIYFSYDVKMKEKGDIPEGYSVSREKKERFSLILESASTNQTSMYLCASSPSGRVGEETQYFGPGTRLLVL.

V gene TRBV7-9 combines with J gene TRBJ2-5, with D perhaps TRBD2 (5 bases). This CDR3 spans 14 amino acids. V was clipped by 5 bases and J by 2 bases, with 12 bases between them. Germline V gene lookup returns CDR1 SEHNR and CDR2 FQNEAQ (reference sequence). CDR3 region: CASSQAALQETQYF. For the CDR3, the DNA is TGTGCCAGCAGCCAAGCGGCTTTGCAAGAGACCCAGTACTTC.

This clonotype was detected only a few times. This sequence joins TRBV4-3 and TRBJ1-5; TRBD1 matches 8 bases. CDR3 length: 14 residues. V gave up 5 bases and J gave up 7 bases; unmatched junction bases: 7. From germline, CDR1 is LGHNA and CDR2 YSLEER. This CDR3 reads CASSATGVYQPQHF. CDR3 sequence (DNA): TGCGCCAGCAGCGCGACAGGGGTGTACCAGCCCCAGCATTTT.

This clonotype was seen a handful of times. The V and J genes are TRBV2 and TRBJ1-4, with 7 bases that match TRBD1. Germline CDR1 reads SNHLY; CDR2 reads FYNNEI. This CDR3 contains 15 residues. V shed 6 bases and J 8 bases; nucleotides not matched to a gene: 12. This CDR3 reads CASRPTGASREKLFF. CDR3 coding DNA: TGTGCCAGCAGGCCTACAGGGGCCTCGCGCGAAAAACTGTTTTTT.

This clonotype was counted ten times or more. V and J are TRBV6-6 and TRBJ2-3; 9 bases are shared with TRBD2. Trimming took 5 bases from V and 1 from J; bases not matched to a gene: 4. The CDR3 totals 15 residues. CDR1 and CDR2 (germline): MNHNY, SVGAGI (reference sequence). In nucleotides, the CDR3 is TGTGCCAGCAGTGGCTCTAGCGGGGGCACAGATACGCAGTATTTT. Translation gives CASSGSSGGTDTQYF.

This clonotype was found a few times. The chain recombines TRBV2 with TRBJ2-3; D possibly uses TRBD1 or TRBD2 (5 bases each). V was trimmed by 2 bases and J by 0 bases, leaving 15 bases between them. The CDR3 has 17 residues. Per germline, CDR1 SNHLY and CDR2 FYNNEI. CDR3 sequence reads: CASSERDLPSSTDTQYF. CDR3 DNA: TGTGCCAGCAGTGAACGGGACCTCCCTAGTAGCACAGATACGCAGTATTTT.

On this clonotype itself: Germline and junction disagree at one end, which may indicate a read error. The genes are TRBV20-1 and TRBJ1-2; no reliable D call. Germline CDR1 is DFQATT and CDR2 is SNEGSKA (reference sequence). The CDR3 spans 14 residues. As DNA, the CDR3 is TGCAGTGCTCACCTTCGAGGCCGGCCCGAGGGCTGCACCTTC. Its protein product is CSAHLRGRPEGCTF.

This rearrangement joins TRBV29-1 to TRBJ2-1; D gene uncertain. CDR3 length: 13 residues. The germline CDR1 and CDR2 sequences are SQVTM and ANQGSEA. V lost 3 bases, J lost 10 bases, and 16 bases lay in between. CDR3 DNA sequence: TGCAGCGTTGACCCAGGCTCTCTTCACGAGCAGTTCTTC. It yields the protein CSVDPGSLHEQFF.

The chain employs TRBV6-6 and TRBJ1-1, with 12 bases fitting TRBD1. V dropped 2 bases and J dropped 1; count of bases not matched to a gene: 5. Germline values: CDR1 MNHNY, CDR2 SVGAGI (reference sequence). The CDR3 contains 17 residues. CDR3 in DNA: TGTGCCAGCAGTTACACCGGGACAGGGGGCAAGAACACTGAAGCTTTCTTT. This encodes CASSYTGTGGKNTEAFF.

The chain couples TRBV20-1 to TRBJ2-5; 9 nucleotides align to TRBD2. V lost 5 bases and J lost 5; bases outside the gene matches: 12. Germline CDR1 is DFQATT and CDR2 is SNEGSKA (reference sequence). The CDR3 length is 15 residues. CDR3 sequence reads: CSAFLWRGGRETQYF. In nucleotides, the CDR3 is TGCAGTGCTTTCCTTTGGCGGGGGGGGCGGGAGACCCAGTACTTC.

There are a few counts of this clonotype. V is TRBV20-1 and J is TRBJ2-5, with D unresolved. The V end lost 3 bases, the J end lost 1 base, and 9 bases lay between the germline ends. The CDR3 covers 13 residues. Germline CDR1 and CDR2: DFQATT and SNEGSKA (reference sequence). CDR3 loop: CSARMSSQETQYF. In DNA, the CDR3 is TGCAGTGCTAGGATGTCTAGCCAAGAGACCCAGTACTTC.

This clonotype was seen only a few times. The chain links TRBV7-2 to TRBJ2-6; 9 nucleotides line up with TRBD1. From germline, CDR1 is SGHTA and CDR2 FQGNSA. The V gene end was trimmed by 2 bases and the J gene end by 4 bases; junction bases not matched to a gene: 9. The CDR3 runs 18 residues. The CDR3 sequence: CASSLMGTGTSGANVLTF. The CDR3 nucleotides are TGTGCCAGCAGCTTAATGGGGACAGGGACCTCAGGGGCCAACGTCCTGACTTTC. Together with reference TRBV7-2 and TRBJ2-6, the CDR3 gives the full variable domain: GAGVSQSPSNKVTEKGKDVELRCDPISGHTALYWYRQSLGQGLEFLIYFQGNSAPDKSGLPSDRFSAERTGGSVSTLTIQRTQQEDSAVYLCASSLMGTGTSGANVLTFGAGSRLTVL.

The V gene is TRBV5-1, the J gene TRBJ2-3; 13 bases line up with TRBD2. V lost 0 bases, J lost 5 bases, and 9 bases stayed unmatched. This CDR3 has 18 amino acids. In germline, CDR1 is SGHRS, CDR2 YFSETQ. The CDR3 DNA sequence: TGCGCCAGCAGCTTGGGGGTAACTAGCGGGGGGGCCAGAGATACGCAGTATTTT. This codes for CASSLGVTSGGARDTQYF.

The V and J genes are TRBV7-2 and TRBJ1-6; 7 bases match TRBD1. The CDR3 loop spans 18 amino acids. Unmatched junction bases numbered 21, after V lost 2 bases and J lost 14 bases. Germline loops: CDR1 SGHTA, CDR2 FQGNSA. The CDR3 coding sequence is TGTGCCAGCAGCTTAAGCCCCAGAGTCGACAGGGCCCACATCACCCTCCACTTT. Its protein product is CASSLSPRVDRAHITLHF.

This rearrangement joins TRBV4-1 to TRBJ2-1; 10 positions agree with TRBD2. Germline CDR1 and CDR2: MGHRA and YSYEKL. Trimming took 0 bases from V and 6 from J; bases not matched to a gene: 8. The CDR3 is 17 amino acids. CDR3 region: CASSQEGTSGAFNEQFF. As DNA, the CDR3 is TGCGCCAGCAGCCAAGAGGGTACTAGCGGGGCGTTCAATGAGCAGTTCTTC.

The chain joins TRBV6-6 to TRBJ2-1; the match to TRBD1 covers 8 bases. Germline loops: CDR1 MNHNY, CDR2 SVGAGI (reference sequence). V gave up 4 bases and J gave up 6 bases; unmatched junction bases: 5. The length of the CDR3 is 14 residues. The CDR3 sequence is CASSSLDRANEQFF. Written as DNA, the CDR3 is TGTGCCAGCAGTTCCCTGGACAGGGCCAATGAGCAGTTCTTC.

The rearrangement joins TRBV20-1 to TRBJ1-1; perhaps TRBD1 as D (5 bases). V was trimmed by 6 bases and J by 2 bases, leaving 16 bases between them. CDR1 and CDR2 from the germline V gene are DFQATT and SNEGSKA (reference sequence). The CDR3 runs to 14 residues. CDR3 sequence (DNA): TGCAGTGCCACCATGGGGCAGGGAAACACTGAAGCTTTCTTT. This translates into CSATMGQGNTEAFF.